The 12 T cell receptor beta chains below were found in one sample sequenced in a study of OX40 agonist ivuxolimab in advanced cancers. TCRdb keeps only in-frame clones here, not all; method: immunoSEQ multiplex PCR. This sample yields about 45,000 clones, of which approximately 88% are seen a single time; roughly 16% belongs to the top ten. The sequencing here drew on CD4+ or CD8+ T cells sorted from blood, taken in a trial of the OX40 agonist ivuxolimab. The receptors shown here come from an adult with an advanced solid tumor such as melanoma, head and neck, liver or kidney cancer.

J is TRBJ1-2 and V is TRBV19; D perhaps matches TRBD1 (6 bases). V lost 7 bases, J lost 4 bases, and 19 bases lay in between. The CDR3 spans 15 residues. Germline assignment: CDR1 LNHDA and CDR2 SQIVND (reference sequence). The CDR3 DNA reads TGTGCCAGTAAAAGGCGAGGACAGCACCTCTATGGCTACACCTTC. Residues: CASKRRGQHLYGYTF.

The rearrangement links TRBV29-1 to TRBJ1-2; 8 bases line up with TRBD1. With 1 base clipped from V and 4 bases from J, the junction kept 14 bases outside the gene matches. From germline, CDR1 is SQVTM and CDR2 ANQGSEA. The CDR3 consists of 17 residues. The DNA for the CDR3 is TGCAGCGTTGAAGTAGGGTCAGGGGGCAAGTTCTTCTATGGCTACACCTTC. This encodes CSVEVGSGGKFFYGYTF.

The V call is TRBV5-4, the J call TRBJ1-2, with a weak D call TRBD1 (6 bases). The germline V gene encodes CDR1 SGHNT and CDR2 YYREEE (reference sequence). V gave up 3 bases and J gave up 1 base, with 19 bases separating them. This CDR3 contains 17 residues. The CDR3 spells CASSSVEQGTINYGYTF. CDR3 nucleotide sequence: TGTGCCAGCAGCTCGGTCGAACAGGGTACTATTAACTATGGCTACACCTTC. Looking up the rest from reference TRBV5-4 and TRBJ1-2 gives the full variable domain: ETGVTQSPTHLIKTRGQQVTLRCSSQSGHNTVSWYQQALGQGPQFIFQYYREEENGRGNFPPRFSGLQFPNYSSELNVNALELDDSALYLCASSSVEQGTINYGYTFGSGTRLTVV.

The V gene is TRBV11-2, the J gene TRBJ2-5; D is undetermined. The germline V gene encodes CDR1 SGHAT and CDR2 FQNNGV. V was trimmed by 3 bases and J by 5 bases, leaving 10 bases between them. The CDR3 loop spans 13 amino acids. The CDR3 coding sequence is TGTGCCAGCAGCTTCATTCGATTGGAGACCCAGTACTTC. Its protein product is CASSFIRLETQYF.

The J gene is TRBJ2-7, the V gene TRBV27; 7 positions agree with TRBD2. Germline CDR1 MNHEY, CDR2 SMNVEV (reference sequence). The V gene end was trimmed by 0 bases and the J gene end by 5 bases; junction bases not matched to a gene: 4. This CDR3 region has 14 residues. CDR3: CASSLSRGIHEQYF. CDR3 coding DNA: TGTGCCAGCAGTTTATCGCGGGGGATCCACGAGCAGTACTTC.

The V and J genes are TRBV30 and TRBJ2-7; 7 nucleotides align to TRBD1. Unmatched junction bases numbered 18, after V lost 3 bases and J lost 7 bases. The CDR3 spans 16 residues. The germline CDR1 and CDR2 sequences are GTSNPN and SVGIG (reference sequence). The DNA of the CDR3 is TGTGCCTGGAGGAACACCCGGGACAGTAGGCCGTTGGAGCAGTACTTC. It yields the protein CAWRNTRDSRPLEQYF.

This rearrangement joins TRBV10-3 to TRBJ1-1; the match to TRBD1 covers 8 bases. CDR3 size: 11 residues. The V gene end was trimmed by 9 bases and the J gene end by 11 bases; junction bases not matched to a gene: 8. Germline V lookup: CDR1 ENHRY, CDR2 SYGVKD. For the CDR3, the DNA is TGTGCCATACGACAGGGGAATAGCGCTTTCTTT. Amino acids: CAIRQGNSAFF.

CDR3 in DNA: TGTGCCAGCAGCCCCTGGGTGGCGGAGGGGGAGACCCAGTACTTC. Its protein is CASSPWVAEGETQYF. The chain is built from TRBV7-8 and TRBJ2-5; TRBD2 might be the D (6 bases). Germline V lookup: CDR1 SGHVS, CDR2 FQNEAQ. V shed 5 bases and J shed 5 bases, with 18 bases lying between them. The CDR3 totals 15 residues.

The rearrangement joins TRBV21-1 to TRBJ2-5; TRBD2, the D gene given by the table, was not confirmed from the DNA. TRBV21-1 is a recognized pseudogene. The CDR3 contains 13 residues. CDR3 loop: CASKTRERETQYF. DNA of the CDR3: TGTGCCAGCAAGACGAGGGAACGAGAGACCCAGTACTTC.

The chain employs TRBV6-1 and TRBJ1-5; D is ambiguous. This CDR3 has 15 residues. Germline CDR1 MNHNS, CDR2 SASEGT. Trimming shortened V by 3 bases and J by 2 bases, and 11 bases separated the two germline ends. CDR3 in amino acids: CASSEAAGGNQPQHF. The CDR3 DNA reads TGTGCCAGCAGTGAGGCGGCCGGGGGCAATCAGCCCCAGCATTTT.

CDR3 DNA sequence: TGTGCCATCAGTGCTAAGGAGGGCTACACCTTC. Protein: CAISAKEGYTF. This chain joins TRBV10-3 and TRBJ1-2; D is uncertain. CDR3 size: 11 residues. V was clipped by 4 bases and J by 8 bases, with 8 bases between them. Germline values: CDR1 ENHRY, CDR2 SYGVKD.

The chain employs TRBV6-1 and TRBJ2-5; D might be TRBD2 (5 bases). V was trimmed by 8 bases and J by 2 bases, leaving 15 bases between them. Germline V gene lookup returns CDR1 MNHNS and CDR2 SASEGT. The CDR3 consists of 14 residues. Written as DNA, the CDR3 is TGTGCCAGCGGGGAGCCGGGGTGGCAAGAGACCCAGTACTTC. It translates to CASGEPGWQETQYF.